This T cell receptor (beta chain) was found in a study of blood T cell repertoires in COVID-19. The V and J ends lost 6 bases and 0 bases respectively, with 6 bases between them. This CDR3 is built from 13 residues. The germline V gene has CDR1 SNHLY and CDR2 FYNNEI. Profiled with immunoSEQ multiplex PCR; TCRdb holds only in-frame clones, not every one. The sample records 200,000 to 300,000 clones, 88% being singletons. Sequences were obtained from PBMCs or T cells enriched from blood (not recorded which). V is TRBV2 and J is TRBJ2-1; unclear D gene. This TCR was sampled from a woman aged 35 to 49 with acute COVID-19. Here the CDR3 DNA reads TGTGCCAGCAGCCGTAGCTCCTACAATGAGCAGTTCTTC. The encoded protein is CASSRSSYNEQFF.